The following is a TCR beta chain sequence with its context. The record originates from a study of blood T cell repertoires in COVID-19. Looking at the study overall: In each case, the material was cDNA or gDNA derived from T cells, B-cell-depleted T cells, or PBMCs.

Recruitment covered about 25 US areas and drew participants whose ages spanned about 18 to 100 years. Trimming shortened V by 5 bases and J by 1 base, and 17 bases separated the two germline ends. Per germline, CDR1 LNHNV and CDR2 YYDKDF (reference sequence). The CDR3 is made up of 16 amino acids. This table comes from immunoSEQ multiplex PCR, and its TCRdb copy is limited to in-frame clones, with some not included. The sample carries approximately 300,000 clones, 90% to 95% recorded once. The chain uses TRBV15 and TRBJ1-1; D unclear. The TCR comes from a woman in her twenties or thirties who had been exposed to COVID-19. The material sequenced was PBMCs or T cells enriched from blood (not recorded which). The chain's CDR3 is CATSEEMRAANTEAFF. In DNA, the CDR3 is TGTGCCACCAGCGAGGAGATGAGGGCCGCGAACACTGAAGCTTTCTTT.